The sequence of this TCR beta chain was determined in a study of blood T cell repertoires in COVID-19. The CDR3 runs to 15 residues. Germline V gene sequence: CDR1 SNHLY, CDR2 FYNNEI. Trimming took 1 base from V and 4 from J, leaving 13 bases between them. Method: immunoSEQ multiplex PCR; TCRdb's copy keeps in-frame clones and lacks some. The sample shows under 200,000 clones, roughly 87% of them seen only once. What was sequenced was PBMCs or T cells enriched from blood (not recorded which). The TCR originated in a woman between 50 and 59 years old who had recovered from COVID-19. J is TRBJ1-2 and V is TRBV2, with D possibly being TRBD1 (6 bases). The CDR3 sequence is CASSEGRGKSYGYTF. In DNA form, the CDR3 reads TGTGCCAGCAGTGAAGGCAGGGGAAAATCCTATGGCTACACCTTC.